Each of the 5 T cell receptor beta chains below was sequenced from the same sample in a study of cytomegalovirus exposure and HLA in healthy donors. Sequencing used immunoSEQ multiplex PCR; TCRdb keeps in-frame clones, though not all of them. The sample holds about 73,000 clones, around 90% seen once. The sequencing input was PBMCs. Receptor source: a woman in her late teens or twenties in good health and CMV-seropositive.

This sequence joins TRBV28 and TRBJ2-7; 10 bases agree with TRBD2. With 3 bases clipped from V and 3 bases from J, the junction kept 2 bases outside the gene matches. This CDR3 is 14 amino acids long. Germline values: CDR1 MDHEN, CDR2 SYDVKM. CDR3 in amino acids: CASSFTSGDYEQYF. In DNA form, the CDR3 reads TGTGCCAGCAGTTTTACTAGCGGGGACTACGAGCAGTACTTC.

The rearrangement links TRBV14 to TRBJ2-5; 14 nucleotides agree with TRBD2. Unmatched junction bases numbered 9, after V lost 1 base and J lost 2 bases. CDR1 and CDR2 (germline): SGHDN, FVKESK. The length of the CDR3 is 19 residues. CDR3 DNA: TGTGCCAGCAGCCAAGGGTGGACTAGCGGGGGGAGACGGCAAGAGACCCAGTACTTC. It encodes CASSQGWTSGGRRQETQYF.

The V gene is TRBV2, the J gene TRBJ2-3, with 10 bases matching TRBD2. The V gene end was trimmed by 5 bases and the J gene end by 2 bases; junction bases not matched to a gene: 1. This CDR3 has 14 residues. Germline V CDR1 and CDR2: SNHLY, FYNNEI. In DNA form, the CDR3 reads TGTGCCAGCAGTAGCGGGGGGGCCACAGATACGCAGTATTTT. Its translation is CASSSGGATDTQYF.

V and J are TRBV4-1 and TRBJ2-3, with D perhaps TRBD1 (6 bases). V was shortened by 6 bases and J by 3 bases, with 13 bases between the two germline ends. Germline V gene lookup returns CDR1 MGHRA and CDR2 YSYEKL. The CDR3 runs 14 residues. The CDR3 is CASSTRGKTDTQYF. CDR3 DNA sequence: TGCGCCAGCAGTACGAGGGGGAAAACAGATACGCAGTATTTT.

This sequence joins TRBV19 and TRBJ2-1; 7 bases are a match to TRBD2. The germline gives CDR1 LNHDA, CDR2 SQIVND (reference sequence). Trimming took 6 bases from V and 16 from J; bases not matched to a gene: 24. The CDR3 is made up of 16 amino acids. CDR3: CASRRTWIGTAGESFF. The CDR3 coding sequence is TGTGCCAGTAGGAGGACTTGGATAGGGACTGCGGGAGAAAGTTTCTTC.